These T cell receptor beta chains were read from a single sample in a study of glioma-infiltrating T cells after dendritic cell vaccination. The table came from immunoSEQ multiplex PCR; TCRdb's copy has only in-frame clones and leaves some out. The data show more than 45,000 clones, about 86% seen once. This specimen was blood, taken after dendritic cell vaccination. The source is a human donor with glioblastoma. The CDR3 runs from the conserved cysteine through the conserved F or W. The D gene is left open where the match is weak.

15	TRBV2	TRBJ2-2	-	CASSRDFANTGELFF
15	TRBV6-1	TRBJ2-7	-	CASNPLSTISYEQYF
13	TRBV2	TRBJ1-2	-	CASSDQTEKGYTF
15	TRBV28	TRBJ2-1	-	CASSLSEANYNEQFF
15	TRBV19	TRBJ1-6	TRBD1	CASSIGGTGVSPLHF
13	TRBV5-1	TRBJ2-7	-	CASSSGWEGDQYF
15	TRBV5-1	TRBJ2-1	-	CASSEGLQLYNEQFF
13	TRBV7-2	TRBJ1-5	TRBD1	CASSQTGDQPQHF
15	TRBV5-6	TRBJ2-5	-	CASSFTGVGRETQYF
15	TRBV5-5	TRBJ2-4	-	CASSLWGQGLDIQYF
13	TRBV19	TRBJ2-1	TRBD2	CASSRGGYNEQFF
14	TRBV18	TRBJ2-2	-	CASRPGANTGELFF
15	TRBV4-2	TRBJ2-2	TRBD2	CASSQARGYTGELFF
15	TRBV10-3	TRBJ2-5	-	CAISEDRGLQETQYF
17	TRBV9	TRBJ1-5	-	CASSKGGGQWRSQPQHF
15	TRBV5-1	TRBJ1-1	TRBD1	CASSLLPQGDTEAFF
17	TRBV4-3	TRBJ1-4	-	CASSPKVRQIFNEKLFF
13	TRBV7-9	TRBJ2-1	TRBD1	CASSWTGNNEQFF
14	TRBV7-9	TRBJ2-7	-	CASSLTRGPSEQYF
21	TRBV23-1	TRBJ1-1	TRBD1	CASIPIQGQGTVKDPDTEAFF
13	TRBV29-1	TRBJ1-2	-	CSAATGYLDGYTF
16	TRBV19	TRBJ1-4	TRBD1	CASSTPRDSLNEKLFF
13	TRBV7-2	TRBJ2-7	-	CASSFGRGGEQYF
16	TRBV27	TRBJ2-6	-	CASSLDWDSGANVLTF
13	TRBV7-7	TRBJ2-7	-	CASSFDGQDEQYF
15	TRBV30	TRBJ2-1	-	CAWSQPFAGANEQFF
11	TRBV10-2	TRBJ2-7	-	CASSGTIEQYF
16	TRBV5-1	TRBJ1-6	-	CASSLASGQPNSPLHF
14	TRBV30	TRBJ2-1	TRBD1	CAWSGGQGSAEQFF
13	TRBV5-6	TRBJ1-2	-	CASSPGPPGGYTF
12	TRBV12-5	TRBJ1-6	-	CASAPSDSPLHF
15	TRBV18	TRBJ1-3	TRBD1	CASYDRADSGNTIYF
16	TRBV30	TRBJ1-6	-	CAWSQDRSSYNSPLHF
13	TRBV19	TRBJ2-1	-	CASATGYNNEQFF
15	TRBV9	TRBJ2-5	TRBD1	CASSVEGGGSETQYF